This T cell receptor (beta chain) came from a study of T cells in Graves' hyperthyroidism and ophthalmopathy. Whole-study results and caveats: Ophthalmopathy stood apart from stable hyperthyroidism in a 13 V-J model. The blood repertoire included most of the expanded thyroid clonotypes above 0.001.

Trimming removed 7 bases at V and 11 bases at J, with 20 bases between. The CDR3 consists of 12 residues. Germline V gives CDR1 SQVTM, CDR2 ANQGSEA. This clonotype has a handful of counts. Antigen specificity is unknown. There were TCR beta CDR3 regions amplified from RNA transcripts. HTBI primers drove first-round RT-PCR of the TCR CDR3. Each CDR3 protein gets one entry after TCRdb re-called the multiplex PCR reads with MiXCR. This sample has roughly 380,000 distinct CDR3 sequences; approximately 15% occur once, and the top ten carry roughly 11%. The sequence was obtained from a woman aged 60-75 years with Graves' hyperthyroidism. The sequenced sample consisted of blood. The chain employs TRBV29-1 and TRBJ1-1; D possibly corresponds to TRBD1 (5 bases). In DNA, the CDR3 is TGCAGCGCCTGGGACCCCCTGTTGGGCGCTTTCTTT. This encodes CSAWDPLLGAFF.